The text below deals with one T cell receptor beta chain. Antigen specificity is unknown. The V end lost 2 bases, the J end lost 5 bases, and 10 bases lay between the germline ends. Per the germline V gene, CDR1 is GTSNPN and CDR2 is SVGIG (reference sequence). CDR3 length equals 12 residues. This entry is derived from a study of CD8 T cells in ankylosing spondylitis. Study results and caveats: Disease-linked clones were found to be CD8+ and relatively rare in peripheral blood. Disease-linked clones reportedly showed significant enrichment in matched ankylosing spondylitis synovial fluid.

TCRdb itself ran the 5' RACE reads through MiXCR, one entry per CDR3 protein. Of about 400,000 distinct CDR3 sequences detected, approximately 22% appear once; the ten largest clones hold around 13%. Sequencing was carried out using blood, either unsorted or a sorted T cell fraction (not recorded which). V usage is TRBV30 and J usage is TRBJ2-7; D is undetermined. The source is a male donor with ankylosing spondylitis or in good health (not recorded which). CDR3 nucleotide sequence: TGTGCCTGGAGTTCTGGGCCCCACGAGCAGTACTTC. Amino acids: CAWSSGPHEQYF.